This is a list of T cell receptor beta chains from one sample in a study of T-cell reconstitution after alpha-beta-depleted transplantation in children. TCRdb fed the PCR reads into MiXCR, producing one record per CDR3 protein. The repertoire holds about 130,000 distinct CDR3 sequences, with about a tenth as singletons. The sample here was PBMCs, mostly from graft donor cells, taken 180 days after TCRalphabeta/CD19-depleted stem cell transplant. The source is a girl less than two years old who had a stem cell transplant for combined immunodeficiency, so the T cells may come from the graft donor. Both conserved end residues are part of each CDR3. A D gene is named only where the DNA matches it firmly. The size of a clone is reported for some rows only, either as once, few or many, or as a class for expanded clones.

j_call clone_size v_call d_call cdr3_aa cdr3_nt
TRBJ1-2 many TRBV18 NA CASSLSGTPPGGYTF TGTGCCAGCTCACTTTCCGGGACCCCTCCCGGTGGCTACACCTTC
TRBJ2-7 few TRBV28 NA CASSLFQRSYEQYF TGTGCCAGCAGTTTATTCCAGCGCTCCTACGAGCAGTACTTC
TRBJ2-1 few TRBV7-2 TRBD2 CASSLGGRGYEQFF TGTGCCAGCAGCTTAGGCGGGAGGGGCTATGAGCAGTTCTTC
TRBJ2-5 few TRBV12-3/TRBV12-4 NA CASKVRRGETQYF TGTGCCAGCAAAGTTAGAAGGGGTGAGACCCAGTACTTC
TRBJ2-5 NA TRBV20-1 NA CSANPPPGAETQYF TGCAGTGCTAACCCGCCCCCAGGGGCGGAGACCCAGTACTTC
TRBJ2-7 NA TRBV7-2 TRBD2 CASSPLGGGEEQYF TGTGCCAGCAGCCCCCTCGGGGGGGGCGAGGAGCAGTACTTC
TRBJ1-2 few TRBV12-3/TRBV12-4 NA CASSPIGGGYTF TGTGCCAGCAGTCCCATAGGAGGCGGCTACACCTTC
TRBJ1-1 few TRBV7-8 NA CASSFHRVMGQRTEAFF TGTGCCAGCAGCTTCCACAGGGTAATGGGGCAGAGGACTGAAGCTTTCTTT
TRBJ2-6 NA TRBV9 NA CASVQGPGSLSGANVLTF TGTGCCAGCGTTCAGGGCCCCGGGTCCCTCTCTGGGGCCAACGTCCTGACTTTC
TRBJ2-3 many TRBV29-1 TRBD1 CSVGTGSTDTQYF TGCAGCGTTGGGACAGGGAGCACAGATACGCAGTATTTT
TRBJ2-1 many TRBV21-1 NA CASSVGLAVPYNEQFF TGTGCCAGCAGCGTTGGACTAGCGGTTCCCTACAATGAGCAGTTCTTC
TRBJ1-1 NA TRBV10-3 NA CAISEFVCRENTEAFF TGTGCCATCAGTGAGTTTGTGTGCAGGGAGAACACTGAAGCTTTCTTT
TRBJ2-1 few TRBV29-1 TRBD2 CRTSGGPPDYNEQFF TGCAGGACTAGCGGGGGGCCCCCTGACTACAATGAGCAGTTCTTC
TRBJ2-7 NA TRBV30 NA CARGQPYEQYF TGTGCCCGGGGACAACCCTACGAGCAGTACTTC
TRBJ2-3 NA TRBV12-3/TRBV12-4 TRBD1 CASSLTLWTGAGSDTQYF TGTGCCAGCAGTCTCACCCTGTGGACAGGGGCCGGGTCAGATACGCAGTATTTT
TRBJ2-7 few TRBV29-1 NA CSVAWAPRYEQYF TGCAGCGTTGCCTGGGCGCCCCGCTACGAGCAGTACTTC
TRBJ1-5 NA TRBV7-2 NA CASSPQVSNQPQHF TGTGCCAGCAGCCCTCAGGTGTCCAATCAGCCCCAGCATTTT
TRBJ1-3 NA TRBV6-1 NA CASSPAGVPGNTIYF TGTGCCAGCAGTCCCGCCGGGGTGCCTGGAAACACCATATATTTT
TRBJ2-1 few TRBV6-5 TRBD2 CASSYGLAALYNEQFF TGTGCCAGCAGTTACGGGCTAGCGGCCCTCTACAATGAGCAGTTCTTC
TRBJ2-7 many TRBV12-3/TRBV12-4 TRBD2 CASSRVPRLAGVIYEQYF TGTGCCAGCAGTCGAGTTCCACGACTAGCGGGGGTGATTTACGAGCAGTACTTC
TRBJ2-2 few TRBV7-3 NA CASSLQGRPGELFF TGTGCCAGCAGCTTACAGGGGAGACCCGGGGAGCTGTTTTTT
TRBJ1-6 many TRBV6-5 NA CASSYSTGYNSPLHF TGTGCCAGCAGTTACTCTACAGGGTATAATTCACCCCTCCACTTT
TRBJ2-6 few TRBV4-2 NA CASSQGLNSISGANGLTF TGTGCCAGCAGCCAAGGGTTGAACTCGATCTCTGGGGCCAACGGCCTGACTTTC
TRBJ2-5 few TRBV12-3/TRBV12-4 TRBD1 CASSVQGAQETQYF TGTGCCAGCAGTGTACAGGGGGCCCAAGAGACCCAGTACTTC
TRBJ2-1 few TRBV7-8 TRBD2 CASSLWTSYNEQFF TGTGCCAGCAGTCTTTGGACTAGCTACAATGAGCAGTTCTTC
TRBJ1-5 NA TRBV12-3/TRBV12-4 TRBD1 CASSRLGQGSNQPQHF TGTGCCAGCAGTCGACTGGGACAGGGGAGCAATCAGCCCCAGCATTTT
TRBJ1-2 few TRBV5-6 NA CASSLGEGYTF TGTGCCAGCAGCCTAGGGGAAGGCTACACCTTC
TRBJ1-2 few TRBV4-3 NA CASSQSISMYGYTF TGCGCCAGCAGCCAGAGTATTAGTATGTATGGCTACACCTTC
TRBJ2-1 many TRBV20-1 TRBD1 CSARGRDRYNEQFF TGCAGTGCTAGAGGAAGGGACAGGTACAATGAGCAGTTCTTC
TRBJ2-6 few TRBV7-2 NA CASSLVTSGANVLTF TGTGCCAGCAGCTTAGTTACATCAGGGGCCAACGTCCTGACTTTC
TRBJ2-7 NA TRBV27 NA CASSWGRTYEQYF TGTGCCAGCAGTTGGGGACGGACCTACGAGCAGTACTTC
TRBJ1-2 few TRBV20-1 NA CSALGILQWGYTF TGCAGTGCTCTTGGCATACTGCAGTGGGGCTACACCTTC
TRBJ2-1 few TRBV3-1 TRBD2 CASSPWGLAGYNEQFF TGTGCCAGCAGCCCCTGGGGACTAGCGGGATACAATGAGCAGTTCTTC
TRBJ2-2 NA TRBV7-2 NA CASSHPRGELFF TGTGCCAGCAGCCATCCAAGGGGGGAGCTGTTTTTT
TRBJ2-1 few TRBV29-1 TRBD2 CSVEGLGGSSYNEQFF TGCAGCGTTGAAGGACTAGGCGGGAGTTCCTACAATGAGCAGTTCTTC
TRBJ2-1 NA TRBV10-3 TRBD2 CAISRLAGGLEQFF TGTGCCATCAGCCGACTAGCGGGGGGACTTGAGCAGTTCTTC
TRBJ2-5 few TRBV7-9 TRBD1 CAAGTGGGETQYF TGTGCCGCCGGGACAGGGGGCGGAGAGACCCAGTACTTC
TRBJ2-7 NA TRBV7-8 NA CASSRWVDYEQYF TGTGCCAGCAGCCGGTGGGTCGACTACGAGCAGTACTTC